These 9 T cell receptor beta chains were all obtained from the same sample, sequenced in a study of shared clonotypes between healthy human individuals. The assay was immunoSEQ multiplex PCR, and TCRdb's table has in-frame clones only and misses some. Of roughly 2,500,000 clones listed, approximately 93% were seen once; the top ten hold around 0.4%. The specimen sequenced was naive CD4+ T cells from PBMCs. The subset denotes: CD45RA+ positively selected. All receptors derive from a man between 18 and 29 years old in good health. Some clones in this sample may be carry-over from other donors' samples.

The genes are TRBV2 and TRBJ1-5; TRBD1 aligns across 8 bases. J was trimmed by 0 bases and V by 6 bases; bases with no gene match: 10. This CDR3 comprises 17 residues. The germline V gene has CDR1 SNHLY and CDR2 FYNNEI. The CDR3 spells CASRSTGVAYSNQPQHF. In nucleotides, the CDR3 is TGTGCCAGCAGATCGACAGGGGTGGCTTATAGCAATCAGCCCCAGCATTTT.

The rearrangement links TRBV2 to TRBJ2-7; 11 nucleotides match TRBD2. Germline CDR1 SNHLY, CDR2 FYNNEI. The CDR3 length is 14 residues. J gave up 9 bases and V 11 bases, and 15 bases lay outside the gene matches. The CDR3: CAGTIGTSGGGQYF. The CDR3 region has the DNA TGTGCCGGCACTATAGGGACTAGCGGTGGGGGGCAGTACTTC.

This chain links TRBV7-2 with TRBJ2-3, with 10 bases fitting TRBD2. The CDR3 has 13 residues. Germline V gene sequence: CDR1 SGHTA, CDR2 FQGNSA. Trimming took 3 bases from V and 13 from J; bases not matched to a gene: 7. For the CDR3, the DNA is TGTGCCAGCAGCTTGCAGCGGGAGGGCCCTGAGTATTTT. The encoded protein is CASSLQREGPEYF.

This chain's CDR3 is CASSLGGTGAQETQYF. The CDR3 region has the DNA TGTGCCAGCAGCCTAGGGGGGACAGGGGCCCAAGAGACCCAGTACTTC. The chain links TRBV7-8 to TRBJ2-5; 10 bases fit TRBD1. This CDR3 is 16 amino acids long. The trim removed 5 bases at V and 1 base at J, leaving 7 bases unmatched. Looked up from germline, CDR1 is SGHVS and CDR2 is FQNEAQ.

For the CDR3, the DNA is TGTGCCAGCAGCGAACAGGACAGGGGAAGGGGCGAGCAGTACTTC. Translating it yields CASSEQDRGRGEQYF. This sequence joins TRBV9 and TRBJ2-7, with TRBD1 identical over 9 bases. The J segment lost 6 bases and the V segment lost 3 bases, leaving 10 bases of the junction unmatched. The CDR3 totals 15 residues. Germline CDR1 and CDR2: SGDLS and YYNGEE.

The J gene is TRBJ2-3, the V gene TRBV4-2; 11 bases line up with TRBD2. The germline V gene encodes CDR1 LGHNA and CDR2 YNFKEQ. V lost 5 bases and J lost 5; bases outside the gene matches: 9. This CDR3 spans 16 amino acids. CDR3 sequence (DNA): TGTGCCAGCAGCTCTGGGACTAGCGGAAGGAGAGATACGCAGTATTTT. This codes for CASSSGTSGRRDTQYF.

This clone was seen only once. The rearrangement links TRBV5-1 to TRBJ2-6; no definite D call. The V gene's germline CDR1 is SGHRS and CDR2 YFSETQ. Trimming took 4 bases from V and 1 from J, leaving 12 bases between them. CDR3 length equals 16 residues. This chain's CDR3 is CASSLAPSSGANVLTF. CDR3 nucleotides: TGCGCCAGCAGCCTGGCGCCCTCATCTGGGGCCAACGTCCTGACTTTC.

On this clone: Because the CDR3 is missing its conserved closing phenylalanine or tryptophan, this is likely a read error. It is unclear where the CDR3 begins or ends on the DNA, so no DNA is shown, and the CDR3 is as TCRdb lists it. This chain connects TRBV6-4 to TRBJ1-2. Per the germline V gene, CDR1 is MRHNA and CDR2 is SNTAGT. The CDR3 comprises 10 residues, both ends counted. CDR3 protein: CASNDSGPFR.

The V gene is TRBV28, the J gene TRBJ1-4; D call uncertain. Germline V lookup: CDR1 MDHEN, CDR2 SYDVKM. CDR3 length: 16 residues. Trimming shortened V by 9 bases and J by 6 bases, and 23 bases separated the two germline ends. The CDR3, as DNA: TGTGCCAGGCCGACGTCGAAGCCGAGGGTGGATGAAAAACTGTTTTTT. This encodes CARPTSKPRVDEKLFF. Drawing the rest from reference TRBV28 and TRBJ1-4, the complete variable domain is DVKVTQSSRYLVKRTGEKVFLECVQDMDHENMFWYRQDPGLGLRLIYFSYDVKMKEKGDIPEGYSVSREKKERFSLILESASTNQTSMYLCARPTSKPRVDEKLFFGSGTQLSVL.